This TCR beta chain was captured in a study of T cell changes during pregnancy in multiple sclerosis. Data came from immunoSEQ multiplex PCR; TCRdb stores just in-frame clones and leaves some out. The table includes about 57,000 clones, approximately 90% detected once. This clone was seen a single time. The V gene lost 0 bases and the J gene lost 14 bases, with 8 bases spanning the gap. This CDR3 has 12 amino acids. Germline V gene sequence: CDR1 SGHAT, CDR2 FQNNGV. The clonotype was recovered from a female donor in good health, enrolled as a control in a pregnancy study. The source was peripheral blood, collected after pregnancy. This chain connects TRBV11-2 to TRBJ1-6; the D gene is possibly TRBD1 (5 bases). In nucleotides, the CDR3 is TGTGCCAGCAGCTTAGAAGCAGGGACCCTCCACTTT. Protein: CASSLEAGTLHF. The full variable domain, rest sourced from reference TRBV11-2 and TRBJ1-6, is EAGVAQSPRYKIIEKRQSVAFWCNPISGHATLYWYQQILGQGPKLLIQFQNNGVVDDSQLPKDRFSAERLKGVDSTLKIQPAKLEDSAVYLCASSLEAGTLHFGNGTRLTVT.